The 4 T cell receptor beta chains presented below share a single source sample, sequenced in a study of blood T cell repertoires in COVID-19. Sequenced by immunoSEQ multiplex PCR; TCRdb stores in-frame clones only, minus some. The table includes some 400,000 clones, 90% to 95% detected once. The sample consisted of PBMCs or T cells enriched from blood (not recorded which). These receptors all come from a woman aged 40-49 years who had been exposed to COVID-19.

This clone was detected once. The J gene is TRBJ2-7, the V gene TRBV14; D not resolved. Germline-derived CDR1 and CDR2 are SGHDN and FVKESK. CDR3 length: 13 amino acids. V was clipped by 4 bases and J by 2 bases, with 9 bases between them. CDR3 DNA sequence: TGTGCCAGCAGCCTGGGCGTAGCCTACGAGCAGTACTTC. It yields the protein CASSLGVAYEQYF.

The V call is TRBV30, the J call TRBJ1-2; 9 nucleotides align to TRBD1. Germline CDR1 GTSNPN, CDR2 SVGIG (reference sequence). Trimming at V came to 3 bases and at J to 7 bases, leaving 9 bases not matched to a gene. The CDR3 length is 14 residues. DNA of the CDR3: TGTGCCTGGAGGGAGGGGACAGGGTTCTCTGGCTACACCTTC. As protein: CAWREGTGFSGYTF.

Note on this clone: This sample includes further DNA sequences coding for the same CDR3. The chain combines TRBV7-9 with TRBJ1-5, with D unclear. The germline CDR1 and CDR2 sequences are SEHNR and FQNEAQ (reference sequence). Between the trimmed V and J ends, which lost 1 base and 3 bases, there was a span of 7 bases. This CDR3 spans 14 amino acids. CDR3 in amino acids: CASSLGGNNQPQHF. The CDR3 region has the DNA TGTGCCAGCAGCTTAGGAGGGAACAATCAGCCCCAGCATTTT.

This chain joins TRBV18 and TRBJ1-1; D gene unclear. The CDR3 spans 13 residues. CDR1 KGHSH and CDR2 LQKENI come from the germline V gene. V lost 0 bases and J 7 bases, leaving 9 bases between the germline ends. CDR3 residues: CASSPPVTGEAFF. The CDR3 DNA sequence: TGTGCCAGCTCACCACCAGTCACCGGTGAAGCTTTCTTT. The full variable domain, with the rest looked up from reference TRBV18 and TRBJ1-1, is NAGVMQNPRHLVRRRGQEARLRCSPMKGHSHVYWYRQLPEEGLKFMVYLQKENIIDESGMPKERFSAEFPKEGPSILRIQQVVRGDSAAYFCASSPPVTGEAFFGQGTRLTVV.